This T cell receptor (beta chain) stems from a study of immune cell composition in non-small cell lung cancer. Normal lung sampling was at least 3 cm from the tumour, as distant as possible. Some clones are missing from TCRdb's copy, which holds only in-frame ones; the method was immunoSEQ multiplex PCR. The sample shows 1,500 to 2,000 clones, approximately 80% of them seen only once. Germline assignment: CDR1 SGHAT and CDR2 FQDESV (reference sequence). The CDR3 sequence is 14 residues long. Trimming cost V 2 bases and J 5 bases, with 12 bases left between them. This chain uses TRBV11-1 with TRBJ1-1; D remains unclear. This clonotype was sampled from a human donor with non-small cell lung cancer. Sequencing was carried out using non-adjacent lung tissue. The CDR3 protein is CASSLFSGETEAFF. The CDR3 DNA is TGTGCCAGCAGCTTATTCAGCGGGGAAACTGAAGCTTTCTTT.